The T cell receptor (beta chain) described here comes from a study of T cell clones after liver transplantation. About the research overall: Graft-donor-reactive sequences were compared with third-party-reactive TCRbeta sequences from pre-transplant mixed lymphocyte reactions. Samples came pre-transplant, pre-randomization before withdrawal, and post-randomization after withdrawal ended. Subjects received no induction therapy and standard immunosuppression until randomization at 12-24 months post-transplant.

TCRdb's table, derived via immunoSEQ multiplex PCR, lists solely in-frame clones and lacks some. The sample lists over 70,000 clones; about four fifths were seen once. Thawed unstimulated PBMCs were FACS-sorted by CD3, CD4 and CD8 into two populations. CDR1 KGHSH and CDR2 LQKENI come from the germline V gene. The V gene end was trimmed by 3 bases and the J gene end by 3 bases; junction bases not matched to a gene: 9. CDR3 length equals 17 residues. The sequences come from CD4+ T cells from blood, collected 12 months after liver transplant. This receptor was obtained from a human patient who received a liver transplant. Some T cells may be graft donor cells. The chain is built from TRBV18 and TRBJ2-1; TRBD2 agrees at 9 bases. The CDR3 here is CASSPRNAGGDYNEQFF. The CDR3, as DNA: TGTGCCAGCTCACCCCGGAATGCGGGAGGGGACTACAATGAGCAGTTCTTC.